One sample yielded the 13 T cell receptor beta chains listed below, sequenced in a study of T cell repertoires in cytomegalovirus infection. MiXCR was run by TCRdb on the reads, yielding one entry per CDR3 protein. The sample includes approximately 770,000 distinct CDR3 sequences, about 28% of them seen just once. These TCRs' antigens remain unknown. The source was cultured CD8+ T cells from PBMCs, collected from culture after CMV antigen stimulation. The receptors come from a human donor in good health (CMV status not recorded). Some clones in this sample may be carry-over from other donors' samples.

The chain has TRBV19 and TRBJ1-1; D may be TRBD1 (5 bases). Germline V CDR1 and CDR2: LNHDA, SQIVND (reference sequence). CDR3 length equals 14 residues. Trimming pared 7 bases from V and 2 bases from J, leaving 14 bases between. Here the CDR3 DNA reads TGTGCCAGTACCGATTGGGACTCTAACACTGAAGCTTTCTTT. Its protein product is CASTDWDSNTEAFF.

The chain joins TRBV7-9 to TRBJ2-3; D is uncertain. Germline CDR1 reads SEHNR; CDR2 reads FQNEAQ (reference sequence). The V end was cut by 3 bases, the J end by 11 bases, with 12 bases between. The CDR3 sequence is 12 residues long. The CDR3 here is CASSFLPKEQYF. The CDR3 bases are TGTGCCAGCAGCTTCCTACCGAAAGAGCAGTATTTT.

V and J are TRBV7-2 and TRBJ1-4; no definite D call. The V gene lost 1 base and the J gene lost 17 bases, with 17 bases spanning the gap. The CDR3 length is 13 residues. Looked up from germline, CDR1 is SGHTA and CDR2 is FQGNSA. The CDR3 loop is CASSLVPDTAGFF. CDR3 sequence (DNA): TGTGCCAGCAGCTTAGTCCCCGACACTGCGGGATTTTTT.

The chain couples TRBV12-3 or TRBV12-4 to TRBJ1-2; D remains ambiguous. The length of the CDR3 is 13 residues. Trimming took 3 bases from V and 1 from J, leaving 6 bases between them. CDR3 sequence reads: CASSFTINYGYTF. CDR3 coding DNA: TGTGCCAGCAGTTTCACAATTAACTATGGCTACACCTTC.

Many counts were recorded for this clonotype. The chain has TRBV7-2 and TRBJ2-3; the D gene is possibly TRBD1 (5 bases). The germline CDR1 and CDR2 sequences are SGHTA and FQGNSA. Trimming took off 5 bases at V and 4 bases at J, with 16 bases between the two ends. The CDR3 has 15 amino acids. In DNA, the CDR3 is TGTGCCAGCAGCCCTTCGGTGGGGCGATCAGATACGCAGTATTTT. This sequence encodes CASSPSVGRSDTQYF.

V is TRBV6-1 and J is TRBJ1-2; unclear D gene. CDR3 length equals 14 residues. V was cut by 1 base and J by 2 bases, with 8 bases left in between. In germline, CDR1 is MNHNS, CDR2 SASEGT. The CDR3 bases are TGTGCCAGCAGTGAAGACCGATCAAACTATGGCTACACCTTC. As protein: CASSEDRSNYGYTF.

The chain carries TRBV27 and TRBJ2-5, with D perhaps TRBD2 (5 bases). Between the trimmed V and J ends, which lost 2 bases and 4 bases, there was a span of 11 bases. The germline V gene encodes CDR1 MNHEY and CDR2 SMNVEV (reference sequence). The CDR3 totals 14 residues. DNA for the CDR3: TGTGCCAGCAGTTTACGAAGAGGGAGAGAGACCCAGTACTTC. Protein sequence: CASSLRRGRETQYF.

The V and J genes are TRBV12-3 or TRBV12-4 and TRBJ2-1; D is unresolved. V gave up 3 bases and J gave up 2 bases, with 11 bases separating them. The CDR3 has 15 residues. The CDR3 spells CASSFLGKAYNEQFF. Here the CDR3 DNA reads TGTGCCAGCAGTTTTTTGGGAAAAGCCTACAATGAGCAGTTCTTC.

The CDR3 sequence is CATLDGLYNEQFF. CDR3 bases: TGTGCCACCTTGGACGGTCTCTACAATGAGCAGTTCTTC. V and J are TRBV6-6 and TRBJ2-1, with D unresolved. The CDR3 is 13 residues long. V lost 10 bases to trimming and J lost 3 bases, with 13 bases between them. Germline V gene sequence: CDR1 MNHNY, CDR2 SVGAGI (reference sequence).

This clonotype has ten or more counts. This chain uses TRBV29-1 with TRBJ2-1, with unresolved D. Trimming shortened V by 2 bases and J by 8 bases, and 10 bases separated the two germline ends. Germline V gene lookup returns CDR1 SQVTM and CDR2 ANQGSEA. The CDR3 totals 12 residues. Here the CDR3 reads CSVEIRIDEQFF. CDR3 DNA: TGCAGCGTTGAAATCAGAATCGATGAGCAGTTCTTC.

The V and J genes are TRBV29-1 and TRBJ2-4, with D hard to call. This CDR3 contains 10 residues. V was shortened by 4 bases and J by 6 bases, with 4 bases between the two germline ends. CDR1 and CDR2 (germline): SQVTM, ANQGSEA. This CDR3 reads CSVGGNIQYF. The CDR3 DNA reads TGCAGCGTTGGGGGAAACATTCAGTACTTC.

In this sample, this clonotype turned up a few times. This chain connects TRBV24-1 to TRBJ2-2, with D unresolved. The V gene's germline CDR1 is KGHDR and CDR2 SFDVKD. The length of the CDR3 is 15 residues. The ends were cut back, 0 bases at V and 1 base at J, with 5 bases in the middle. DNA of the CDR3: TGTGCCACCAGTGATTTGCAGGAGAACACCGGGGAGCTGTTTTTT. Its translation is CATSDLQENTGELFF.

This chain links TRBV7-6 with TRBJ1-1; a weak D match, TRBD1 (6 bases). The CDR3 is 15 amino acids. Germline values: CDR1 SGHVS, CDR2 FNYEAQ. The V and J ends lost 5 bases and 0 bases respectively, with 13 bases between them. The CDR3 is CASSTHRAMNTEAFF. The CDR3 DNA reads as TGTGCCAGCAGCACCCACAGGGCGATGAACACTGAAGCTTTCTTT. Complete variable domain (other parts from reference TRBV7-6 and TRBJ1-1): GAGVSQSPRYKVTKRGQDVALRCDPISGHVSLYWYRQALGQGPEFLTYFNYEAQQDKSGLPNDRFSAERPEGSISTLTIQRTEQRDSAMYRCASSTHRAMNTEAFFGQGTRLTVV.